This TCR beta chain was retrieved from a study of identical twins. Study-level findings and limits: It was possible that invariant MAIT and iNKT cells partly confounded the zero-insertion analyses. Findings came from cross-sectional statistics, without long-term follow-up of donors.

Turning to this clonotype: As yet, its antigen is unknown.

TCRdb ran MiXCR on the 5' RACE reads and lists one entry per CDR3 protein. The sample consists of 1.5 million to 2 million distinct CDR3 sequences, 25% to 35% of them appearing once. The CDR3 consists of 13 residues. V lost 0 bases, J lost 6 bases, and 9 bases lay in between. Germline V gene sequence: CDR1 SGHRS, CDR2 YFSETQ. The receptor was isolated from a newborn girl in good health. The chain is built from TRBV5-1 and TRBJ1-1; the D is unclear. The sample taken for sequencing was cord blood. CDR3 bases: TGCGCCAGCAGCTTGGAGGCAGTCCCTGAAGCTTTCTTT. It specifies CASSLEAVPEAFF.